In this sample, the clone carrying this TCR beta chain turned up many times. The antigen is undetermined. These data are taken from a study of response to subunit inactivated influenza vaccine. Germline V CDR1 and CDR2: SQVTM, ANQGSEA. Trimming shortened V by 1 base and J by 6 bases, and 19 bases separated the two germline ends. The CDR3 consists of 16 residues. TCRdb passed the RT-PCR reads through MiXCR, listing each CDR3 protein once. This repertoire shows 750,000 to 850,000 distinct CDR3 sequences, around a sixth found once; its top ten account for roughly 11%. Findings and limits, study-wide: A suggestion made by the authors is that each seasonal influenza vaccination recruits few new T cells.

The specimen was PBMCs from blood, collected more than 4 days after vaccination. This chain connects TRBV29-1 to TRBJ2-1, with TRBD1 as a possible D gene (6 bases). This clonotype was sampled from a man aged 45-65 years who received an inactivated influenza vaccine. CDR3 in DNA: TGCAGCGTTGAAGCTCTACAGGGTTCTAGGATCAATGAGCAGTTCTTC. Its protein is CSVEALQGSRINEQFF.